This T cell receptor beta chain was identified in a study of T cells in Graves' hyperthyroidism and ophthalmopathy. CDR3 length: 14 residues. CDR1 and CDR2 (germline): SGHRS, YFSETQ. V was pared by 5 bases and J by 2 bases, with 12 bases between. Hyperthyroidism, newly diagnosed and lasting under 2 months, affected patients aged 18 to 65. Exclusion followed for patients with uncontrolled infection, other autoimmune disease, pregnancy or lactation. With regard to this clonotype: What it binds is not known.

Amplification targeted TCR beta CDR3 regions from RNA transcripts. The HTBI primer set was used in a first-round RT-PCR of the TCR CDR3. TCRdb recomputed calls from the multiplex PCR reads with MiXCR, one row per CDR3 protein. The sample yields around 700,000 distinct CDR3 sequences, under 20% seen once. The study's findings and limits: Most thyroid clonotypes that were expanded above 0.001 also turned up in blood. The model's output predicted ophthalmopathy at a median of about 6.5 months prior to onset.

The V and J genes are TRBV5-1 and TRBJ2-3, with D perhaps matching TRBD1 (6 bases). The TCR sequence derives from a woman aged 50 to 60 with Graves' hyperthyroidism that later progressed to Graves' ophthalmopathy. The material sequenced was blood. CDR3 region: CASRPGQYTDTQYF. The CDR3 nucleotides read TGCGCCAGCAGGCCCGGACAGTACACAGATACGCAGTATTTT.